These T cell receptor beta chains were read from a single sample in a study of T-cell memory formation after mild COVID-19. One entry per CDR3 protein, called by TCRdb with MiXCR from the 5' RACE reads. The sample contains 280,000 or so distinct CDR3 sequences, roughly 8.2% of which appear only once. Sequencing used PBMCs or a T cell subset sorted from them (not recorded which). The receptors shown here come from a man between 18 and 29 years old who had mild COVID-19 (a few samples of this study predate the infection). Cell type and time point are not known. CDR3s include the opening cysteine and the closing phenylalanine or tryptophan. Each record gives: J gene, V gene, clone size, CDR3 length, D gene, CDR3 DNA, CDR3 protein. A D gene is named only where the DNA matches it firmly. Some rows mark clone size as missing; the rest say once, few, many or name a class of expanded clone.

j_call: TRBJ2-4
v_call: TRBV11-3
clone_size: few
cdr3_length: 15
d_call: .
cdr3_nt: TGTGCCAGCAGCTTACCGACCCTAGCCAAAAACATTCAGTACTTC
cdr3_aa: CASSLPTLAKNIQYF

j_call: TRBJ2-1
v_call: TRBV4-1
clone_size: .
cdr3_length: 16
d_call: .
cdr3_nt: TGCGCCAGCAGCCAAGTGGGACGGGGGTCCTACAATGAGCAGTTCTTC
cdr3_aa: CASSQVGRGSYNEQFF

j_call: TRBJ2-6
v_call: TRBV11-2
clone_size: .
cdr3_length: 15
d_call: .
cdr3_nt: TGTGCCAGCAGTGAAGGGCAGGCTGGGGCCAACGTCCTGACTTTC
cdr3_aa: CASSEGQAGANVLTF

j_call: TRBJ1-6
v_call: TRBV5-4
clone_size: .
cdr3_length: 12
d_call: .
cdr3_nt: TGTGCCAGCAGCTCGACACTTTCACCCCTCCACTTT
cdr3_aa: CASSSTLSPLHF

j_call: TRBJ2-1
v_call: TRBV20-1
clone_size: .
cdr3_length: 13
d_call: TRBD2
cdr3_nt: TGCAGTGCCCGCGGGGGGTCCTACAATGAGCAGTTCTTC
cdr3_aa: CSARGGSYNEQFF

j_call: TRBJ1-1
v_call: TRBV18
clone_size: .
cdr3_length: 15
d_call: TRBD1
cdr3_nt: TGTGCCAGCTCACCCAAGGACAGGCAGAACACTGAAGCTTTCTTT
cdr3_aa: CASSPKDRQNTEAFF

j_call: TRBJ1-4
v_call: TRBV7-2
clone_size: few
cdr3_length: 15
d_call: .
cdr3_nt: TGTGCCAGCAGCTCCCGGCGGCAGGGTCCGGAAAAACTGTTTTTT
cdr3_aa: CASSSRRQGPEKLFF

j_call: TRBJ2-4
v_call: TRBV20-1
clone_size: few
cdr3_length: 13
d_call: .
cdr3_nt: TGCAGTGGCATTGGGTCAGCCAAAAACATTCAGTACTTC
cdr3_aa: CSGIGSAKNIQYF

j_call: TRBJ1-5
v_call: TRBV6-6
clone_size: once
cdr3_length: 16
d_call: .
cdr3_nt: TGTGCCAGCAGGGGGGAATTGACAAGCAGCAATCAGTCCCAGCATTTT
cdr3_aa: CASRGELTSSNQSQHF

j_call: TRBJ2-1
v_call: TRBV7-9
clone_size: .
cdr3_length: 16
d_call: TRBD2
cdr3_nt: TGTGCCAGCAGCTCAATCGGGGGGACCGGATACAATGAGCAGTTCTTC
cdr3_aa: CASSSIGGTGYNEQFF

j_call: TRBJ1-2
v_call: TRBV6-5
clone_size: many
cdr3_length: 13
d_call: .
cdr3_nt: TGTGCCAGCAGTTCGCGTTTGGGGTATGGCTACACCTTC
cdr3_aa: CASSSRLGYGYTF

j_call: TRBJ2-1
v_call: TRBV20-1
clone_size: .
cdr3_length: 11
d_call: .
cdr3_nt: TGCAGTGCTAGTTTCCCTGGTGAGCAGTTCTTC
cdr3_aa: CSASFPGEQFF

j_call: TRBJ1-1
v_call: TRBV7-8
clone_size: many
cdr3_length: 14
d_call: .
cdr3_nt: TGTGCCAGCAGCTCGGGCCTTCGGAACACTGAAGCTTTCTTT
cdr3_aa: CASSSGLRNTEAFF

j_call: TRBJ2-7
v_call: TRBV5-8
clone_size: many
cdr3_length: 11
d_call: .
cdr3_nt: TGTGCCAGCAGCTTGTATGGCGAGCAGTACTTC
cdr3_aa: CASSLYGEQYF

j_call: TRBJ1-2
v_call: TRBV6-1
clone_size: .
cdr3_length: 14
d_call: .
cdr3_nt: TGTGCCAGCAGTGAAACGTATACCGACTATGGCTACACCTTC
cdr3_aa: CASSETYTDYGYTF

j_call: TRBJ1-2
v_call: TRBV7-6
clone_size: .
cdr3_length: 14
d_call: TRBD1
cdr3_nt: TGTGCCAGCAGCTCAGGACAGGGTTTGAGTGGCTACACCTTC
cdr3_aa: CASSSGQGLSGYTF

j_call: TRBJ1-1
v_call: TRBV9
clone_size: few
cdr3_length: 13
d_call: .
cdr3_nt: TGTGCCAGCAGCGTCTTTAGTGGCACTGAAGCTTTCTTT
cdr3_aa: CASSVFSGTEAFF

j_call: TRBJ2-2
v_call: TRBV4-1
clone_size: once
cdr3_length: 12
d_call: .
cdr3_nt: TGCGCCAGCAAGAAGAACACCGGGGAGCTGTTTTTT
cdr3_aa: CASKKNTGELFF

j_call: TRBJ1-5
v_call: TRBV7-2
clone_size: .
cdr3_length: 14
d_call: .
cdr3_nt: TGTGCCAGCAGCAGGCTTGGACCGCATCAGCCCCAGCATTTT
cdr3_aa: CASSRLGPHQPQHF

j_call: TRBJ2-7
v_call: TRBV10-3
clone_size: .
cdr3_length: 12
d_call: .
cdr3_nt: TGTGCCACCGGAACTGGAGCCTACGAGCAGTACTTC
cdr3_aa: CATGTGAYEQYF

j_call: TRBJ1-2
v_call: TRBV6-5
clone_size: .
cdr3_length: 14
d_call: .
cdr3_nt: TGTGCCAGCAGGACGGCAGGGGCTAACTATGGCTACACCTTC
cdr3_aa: CASRTAGANYGYTF

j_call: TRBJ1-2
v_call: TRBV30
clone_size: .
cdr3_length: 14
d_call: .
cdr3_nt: TGTGCCTCCGGGGGGAGGGGCAAGTACTATGGCTACACCTTC
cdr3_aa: CASGGRGKYYGYTF

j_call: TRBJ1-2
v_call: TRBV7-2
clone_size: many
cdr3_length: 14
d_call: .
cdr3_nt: TGTGCCAGCAGCTTAGCGCCAGGGGCCGTTGGCTACACCTTC
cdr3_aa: CASSLAPGAVGYTF

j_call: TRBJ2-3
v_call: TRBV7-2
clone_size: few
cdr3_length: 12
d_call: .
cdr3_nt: TGTGCCAGCAGCTTAGAGGGGATTACTCAGTATTTT
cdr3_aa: CASSLEGITQYF

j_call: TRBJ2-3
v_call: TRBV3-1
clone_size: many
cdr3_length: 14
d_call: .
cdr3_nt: TGTGCCAGCAGCACCTCCGGGGCCACAGATACGCAGTATTTT
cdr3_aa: CASSTSGATDTQYF

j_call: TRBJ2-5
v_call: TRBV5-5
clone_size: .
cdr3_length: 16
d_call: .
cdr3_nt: TGTGCCAGCAGCTTTGCCGCGGGATTGGGAATCGGGACCCAGTACTTC
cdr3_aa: CASSFAAGLGIGTQYF

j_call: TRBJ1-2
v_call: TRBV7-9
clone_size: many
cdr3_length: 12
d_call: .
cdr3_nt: TGTGCCAGCAGCTTAACCGGACAGAGCTACACCTTC
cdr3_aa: CASSLTGQSYTF

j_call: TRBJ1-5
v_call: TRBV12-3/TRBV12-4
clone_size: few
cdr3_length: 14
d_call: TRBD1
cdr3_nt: TGTGCCAGCAGAATGGGACAGGGAAATCAGCCCCAGCATTTT
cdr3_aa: CASRMGQGNQPQHF

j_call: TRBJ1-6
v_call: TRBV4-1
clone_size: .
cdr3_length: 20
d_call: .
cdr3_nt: TGCGCCAGCAGTAACCCCGGGGCCCTGACTCAACGCTCCTATAATTCACCCCTCCACTTT
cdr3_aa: CASSNPGALTQRSYNSPLHF

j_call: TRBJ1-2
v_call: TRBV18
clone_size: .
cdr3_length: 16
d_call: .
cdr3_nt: TGTGCCAGCTCACTCACCAAGTTCCCAGGGAACTATGGCTACACCTTC
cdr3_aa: CASSLTKFPGNYGYTF

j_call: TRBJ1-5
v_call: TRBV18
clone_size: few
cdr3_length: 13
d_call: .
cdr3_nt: TGTGCCAGCTGTGCCACCGCCAATCAGCCCCAGCATTTT
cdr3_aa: CASCATANQPQHF

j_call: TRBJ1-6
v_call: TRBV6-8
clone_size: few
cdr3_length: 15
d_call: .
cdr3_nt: TGTGCCAGCAGACAGAGGGGGGCCCTTTATTCACCCCTCCACTTT
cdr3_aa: CASRQRGALYSPLHF

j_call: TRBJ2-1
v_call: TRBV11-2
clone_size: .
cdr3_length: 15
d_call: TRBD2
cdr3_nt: TGTGCCAGCAGCTCGGGACTAGGGGGGTACAATGAGCAGTTCTTC
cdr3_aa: CASSSGLGGYNEQFF

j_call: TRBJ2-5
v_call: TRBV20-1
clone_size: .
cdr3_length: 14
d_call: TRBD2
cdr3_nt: TGCAGTGCTAGAGGGGTAGCGGGGATTGAGACCCAGTACTTC
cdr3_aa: CSARGVAGIETQYF

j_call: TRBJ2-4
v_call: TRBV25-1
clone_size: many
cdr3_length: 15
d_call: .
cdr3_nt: TGTGCCAGTCTGGACAGCAAAGGAGCCAAAAACATTCAGTACTTC
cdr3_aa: CASLDSKGAKNIQYF

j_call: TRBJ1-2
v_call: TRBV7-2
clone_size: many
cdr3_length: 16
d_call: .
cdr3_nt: TGTGCCAGCAGCCCCAATACCCAGGGGCCGGCTTGGGGCTACACCTTC
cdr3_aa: CASSPNTQGPAWGYTF

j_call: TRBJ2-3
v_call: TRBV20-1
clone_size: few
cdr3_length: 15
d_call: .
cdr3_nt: TGCGCCTTGGGTCGTGATAGCGGTAGCACAGATACGCAGTATTTT
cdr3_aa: CALGRDSGSTDTQYF

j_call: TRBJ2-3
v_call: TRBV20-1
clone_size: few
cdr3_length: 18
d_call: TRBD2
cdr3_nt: TGCAGTGCATCAGGGGCTAGCGGGGGGGTCATATCGGCAGATACGCAGTATTTT
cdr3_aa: CSASGASGGVISADTQYF

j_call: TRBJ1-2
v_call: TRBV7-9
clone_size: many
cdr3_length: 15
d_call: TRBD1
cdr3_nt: TGTGCCAGCAGCACCCGGGGGGGACAGGTCCGGGGCTACACCTTC
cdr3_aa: CASSTRGGQVRGYTF

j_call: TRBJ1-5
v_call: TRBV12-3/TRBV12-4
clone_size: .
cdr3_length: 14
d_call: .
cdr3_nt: TGTGCCAGCAGCCCACAGGGTATAGGTCAGCCCCAGCATTTT
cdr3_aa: CASSPQGIGQPQHF

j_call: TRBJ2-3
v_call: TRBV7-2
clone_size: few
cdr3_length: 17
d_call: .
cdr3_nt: TGTGCCAGCAGCTTAGTTGGGGGACCAAACCTTGCAGATACGCAGTATTTT
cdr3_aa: CASSLVGGPNLADTQYF

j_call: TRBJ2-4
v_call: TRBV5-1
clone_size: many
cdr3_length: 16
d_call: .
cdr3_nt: TGCGCCAGCAGTCTTTTGGACAAGAGAGTCAAAAACATTCAGTACTTC
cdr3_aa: CASSLLDKRVKNIQYF

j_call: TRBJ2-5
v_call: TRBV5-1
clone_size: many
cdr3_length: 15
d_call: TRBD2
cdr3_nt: TGCGCCAGCAGCTCGGGGGGGACTCAGGAAGAGACCCAGTACTTC
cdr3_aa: CASSSGGTQEETQYF

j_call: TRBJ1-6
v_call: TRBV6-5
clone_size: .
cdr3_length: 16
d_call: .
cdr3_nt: TGTGCCAGCAGTTACGGAGGGAGAACATATAATTCACCCCTCCACTTT
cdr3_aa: CASSYGGRTYNSPLHF

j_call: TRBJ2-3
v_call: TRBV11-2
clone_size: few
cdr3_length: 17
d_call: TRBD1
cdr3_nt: TGTGCCAGCAGCCTCAGAACCCAGGGGGCAGTTACAGATACGCAGTATTTT
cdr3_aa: CASSLRTQGAVTDTQYF

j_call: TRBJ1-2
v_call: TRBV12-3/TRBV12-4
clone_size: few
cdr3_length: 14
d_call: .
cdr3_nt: TGTGCCAGCAGGGCAGGGAGGATTCCGTTTGGCTACACCTTC
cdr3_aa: CASRAGRIPFGYTF